This TCR beta chain stems from a study of T cells in Graves' hyperthyroidism and ophthalmopathy. TCR beta CDR3 regions were amplified from RNA. HTBI primers were employed in a first-round RT-PCR of the TCR CDR3. MiXCR, applied by TCRdb to the multiplex PCR reads, yields one record per CDR3 protein. The table includes more than 300,000 distinct CDR3 sequences, about a fifth detected once. The CDR3 covers 14 residues. Germline CDR1 DFQATT, CDR2 SNEGSKA (reference sequence). The ends lost 5 bases at V and 5 bases at J; junction bases unmatched: 8. This clonotype was found a few times. The antigen remains undetermined. Study-wide points: Prediction of ophthalmopathy progression came a median 6.5 months pre-onset.

The chain carries TRBV20-1 and TRBJ1-1; 10 bases line up with TRBD1. The receptor was isolated from a man between 18 and 29 years old with Graves' ophthalmopathy. Sequencing input: blood. The CDR3 region has the DNA TGCAGTGCTGCGACAGGGGGCAAAAAAACTGAAGCTTTCTTT. Encoded protein: CSAATGGKKTEAFF.